The 9 T cell receptor beta chains presented below share a single source sample, sequenced in a study of CD8+CD57+ T cells in acquired aplastic anemia. Genomic DNA served as template for TCR beta VDJ and CDR3 profiling. Each CDR3 protein is one row after TCRdb ran MiXCR on the reads. The sample consists of 160,000 or so distinct CDR3 sequences, roughly half of them appearing once. CD8+CD57+ cell expansion had been shown by flow cytometry in patients chosen for sequencing. The sequenced material came from sorted CD4+, CD8+, or CD8+CD57+ T cells (not recorded which) from PBMCs. Source of these receptors: a human donor with aplastic anemia.

J is TRBJ2-1 and V is TRBV5-1; D is unresolved. There are 13 residues in the CDR3. The V gene's germline CDR1 is SGHRS and CDR2 YFSETQ. The V gene lost 4 bases and the J gene lost 3 bases, with 8 bases spanning the gap. The chain's CDR3 is CASSTPVYNEQFF. The CDR3 DNA follows: TGCGCCAGCAGCACCCCCGTCTACAATGAGCAGTTCTTC.

Notes on this clonotype: A read error is possible here, since a much larger clone lies one base away. CDR3 sequence (DNA): TGTGCCATCAGTTACTCAGGCAGTAGGAACACTGAAGCTTTCTTT. This sequence encodes CAISYSGSRNTEAFF. The chain is built from TRBV10-3 and TRBJ1-1; D is unclear. Trimming stripped 5 bases from V and 1 base from J, with 14 bases between. Germline CDR1 reads ENHRY; CDR2 reads SYGVKD. This CDR3 is built from 15 residues.

This clonotype has just a few counts. This chain uses TRBV19 with TRBJ1-1, with TRBD1 matching 7 bases. J lost 10 bases, V lost 7 bases, and 3 bases had no gene match. The CDR3 is 10 amino acids. Germline CDR1 LNHDA, CDR2 SQIVND (reference sequence). The CDR3 region is CASIQGGAFF. CDR3 DNA sequence: TGTGCCAGTATTCAGGGGGGAGCTTTCTTT.

This clonotype occurred many times. This sequence joins TRBV19 and TRBJ2-2, with D perhaps TRBD2 (6 bases). The CDR3 runs 16 residues. CDR1 LNHDA and CDR2 SQIVND come from the germline V gene (reference sequence). V was clipped by 3 bases and J by 0 bases, with 11 bases between them. In DNA, the CDR3 is TGTGCCAGTAGTATTCCCTCGGGGGCGAACACCGGGGAGCTGTTTTTT. Translating gives CASSIPSGANTGELFF.

Comments on this clonotype: With a much larger clone just one base away, this may be a read error. The chain combines TRBV5-1 with TRBJ2-1; D is undetermined. Germline CDR1 SGHRS, CDR2 YFSETQ. The CDR3 consists of 14 residues. V shed 0 bases and J shed 8 bases, with 12 bases lying between them. This CDR3 is CASSLGHGVHEQFF. CDR3 in DNA: TGCGCCAGCAGCTTGGGACACGGTGTACATGAGCAGTTCTTC. The full variable domain, its missing parts supplied by reference TRBV5-1 and TRBJ2-1, is KAGVTQTPRYLIKTRGQQVTLSCSPISGHRSVSWYQQTPGQGLQFLFEYFSETQRNKGNFPGRFSGRQFSNSRSEMNVSTLELGDSALYLCASSLGHGVHEQFFGPGTRLTVL.

This clonotype showed up many times. The genes are TRBV7-3 and TRBJ2-7, with 9 bases that match TRBD2. There are 15 residues in the CDR3. CDR1 and CDR2 (germline): SGHTA, FQGTGA. The V segment lost 5 bases and the J segment 5 bases; nucleotides outside the gene matches: 10. In nucleotides, the CDR3 is TGTGCCAGCAGCCCGACCGGGACTAGCATACACGAGCAGTACTTC. Encoded protein: CASSPTGTSIHEQYF. The variable domain in full, completed from reference TRBV7-3 and TRBJ2-7, reads GAGVSQTPSNKVTEKGKYVELRCDPISGHTALYWYRQSLGQGPEFLIYFQGTGAADDSGLPNDRFFAVRPEGSVSTLKIQRTERGDSAVYLCASSPTGTSIHEQYFGPGTRLTVT.

This chain uses TRBV2 with TRBJ1-1, with a tentative D call TRBD1 (5 bases). V lost 8 bases, J lost 5 bases, and 15 bases lay in between. Germline lookup yields CDR1 SNHLY and CDR2 FYNNEI. The CDR3 length is 13 residues. CDR3 sequence reads: CASYLGGGTEAFF. DNA of the CDR3: TGTGCCAGCTACCTGGGGGGAGGGACTGAAGCTTTCTTT. The complete variable domain, with remaining parts taken from reference TRBV2 and TRBJ1-1, reads EPEVTQTPSHQVTQMGQEVILRCVPISNHLYFYWYRQILGQKVEFLVSFYNNEISEKSEIFDDQFSVERPDGSNFTLKIRSTKLEDSAMYFCASYLGGGTEAFFGQGTRLTVV.

This clonotype was detected many times. The chain employs TRBV7-9 and TRBJ2-1, with TRBD2 identical over 12 bases. The V segment lost 5 bases and the J segment 9 bases; nucleotides outside the gene matches: 5. Germline CDR1 SEHNR, CDR2 FQNEAQ (reference sequence). This CDR3 comprises 14 residues. The CDR3 spells CASSPRLAGVEQFF. The CDR3, as DNA: TGTGCCAGCAGCCCAAGACTAGCGGGAGTTGAGCAGTTCTTC.

In this sample, this clonotype turned up many times. The chain couples TRBV6-1 to TRBJ1-6, with D maybe TRBD1 (5 bases). Trimming took off 7 bases at V and 7 bases at J, with 14 bases between the two ends. Germline V gene lookup returns CDR1 MNHNS and CDR2 SASEGT. CDR3 length: 14 residues. CDR3 DNA: TGTGCCAGCATAGGGGATTTGGGCAATTCACCCCTCCACTTT. Protein sequence: CASIGDLGNSPLHF.